This T cell receptor (beta chain) was documented in a study of T cells in Graves' hyperthyroidism and ophthalmopathy. Regarding the study as a whole: Blood also carried most thyroid clonotypes expanded above 0.001. Ophthalmopathy and stable hyperthyroidism were separated by a 13 V-J model.

In the case of this clonotype: What it recognizes is unknown.

Those patients with uncontrolled infection, other autoimmune disease, pregnancy or lactation were excluded. Clinicians diagnosed patients from clinical symptoms, serum thyroxine and TRAb, thyroid ultrasound and orbital computed tomography. With V trimmed by 4 bases and J by 5 bases, 11 bases remained unmatched. The CDR3 runs 16 residues. In germline, CDR1 is MNHEY, CDR2 SVGAGI. Regions amplified from RNA transcripts were the TCR beta CDR3 regions. Researchers ran a first-round RT-PCR on the TCR CDR3 using the HTBI primer set. TCRdb redid the calling of the multiplex PCR reads with MiXCR, one entry per CDR3 protein. This table has about 570,000 distinct CDR3 sequences, 46% appearing once.

V usage is TRBV6-5 and J usage is TRBJ1-1, with 9 bases that match TRBD1. Sequencing was performed on peripheral blood or thyroid tissue (not recorded which). This clonotype was sampled from an adult woman with Graves' disease, either hyperthyroidism or ophthalmopathy (not recorded which). The CDR3 loop is CASSWPGQGSLTEAFF. The CDR3 nucleotides read TGTGCCAGCAGTTGGCCGGGACAGGGTTCTTTGACTGAAGCTTTCTTT.